This TCR beta chain emerged from a study of control samples from healthy donors and cancer patients. Trimming pared 0 bases from V and 2 bases from J, leaving 5 bases between. Per the germline V gene, CDR1 is LGHNT and CDR2 is FRNRAP. The CDR3 is made up of 13 amino acids. The repertoire was sequenced with immunoSEQ multiplex PCR; TCRdb's copy has only in-frame clones and lacks some. The sample has roughly 28,000 clones; roughly 85% are singletons. The specimen was PBMCs. J is TRBJ2-7 and V is TRBV12-5; the D is unclear. The TCR originated in a man aged 55 to 70 with head and neck cancer. This chain's CDR3 is CASGLVLPYEQYF. The DNA for the CDR3 is TGTGCTAGTGGTTTGGTTCTCCCCTACGAGCAGTACTTC.